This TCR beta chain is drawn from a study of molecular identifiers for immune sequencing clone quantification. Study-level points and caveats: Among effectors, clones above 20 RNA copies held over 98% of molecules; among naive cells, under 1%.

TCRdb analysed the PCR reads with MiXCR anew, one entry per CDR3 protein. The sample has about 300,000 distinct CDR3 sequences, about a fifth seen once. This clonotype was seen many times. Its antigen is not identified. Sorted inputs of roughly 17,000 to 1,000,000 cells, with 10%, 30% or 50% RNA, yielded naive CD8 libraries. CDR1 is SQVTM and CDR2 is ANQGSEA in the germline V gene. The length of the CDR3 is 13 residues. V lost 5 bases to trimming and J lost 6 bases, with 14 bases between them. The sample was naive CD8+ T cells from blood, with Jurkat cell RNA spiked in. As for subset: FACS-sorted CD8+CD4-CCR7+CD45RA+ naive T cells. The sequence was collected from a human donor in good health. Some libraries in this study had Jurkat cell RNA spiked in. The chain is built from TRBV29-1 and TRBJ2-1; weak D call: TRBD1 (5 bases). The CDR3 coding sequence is TGCAGCGTTCTCGGACATAGCACCAATGAGCAGTTCTTC. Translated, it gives CSVLGHSTNEQFF.